The T cell receptor (beta chain) described here comes from a study of CD8 T cells in ankylosing spondylitis. The CDR3 length is 10 residues. The ends were cut back, 3 bases at V and 4 bases at J, with 3 bases in the middle. CDR1 and CDR2 (germline): DFQATT, SNEGSKA (reference sequence). This clonotype occurred many times. TCRdb reprocessed the 5' RACE reads with MiXCR, giving one entry per CDR3 protein. The profile covers tens of thousands of distinct CDR3 sequences, with around 6.4% appearing a single time and approximately 5% taken by the ten largest. V is TRBV20-1 and J is TRBJ2-5, with no clear D. The clonotype was recovered from a male donor with ankylosing spondylitis. The sequenced material came from synovial fluid, either unsorted or a sorted T cell fraction (not recorded which). The DNA for the CDR3 is TGCAGTGCTAGGAGAGAGACCCAGTACTTC. It translates to CSARRETQYF.